Listed here are 5 T cell receptor beta chains from one sample, sequenced in a study of HIV-infected children after antiretroviral therapy interruption. RNA-based 3' RACE libraries used unique molecular identifiers. TCRdb reanalysed the 3' RACE reads using MiXCR and keeps one entry per CDR3 protein. The data show about 89,000 distinct CDR3 sequences, less than 7% seen once. The sample's treatment: PENTA 11 planned treatment interruption arm or continuous ART arm. This specimen was CD45RA+ CD4+ T cells from PBMCs, pooled from several time points, taken from a donor given antiretroviral therapy, either interrupted or continuous. Noted subset: naive CD4+ CD45RA+ CD45RO- T cells. All receptors derive from a pool of human donors with HIV.

This clonotype was counted many times. V is TRBV18 and J is TRBJ2-7; D remains unclear. V was trimmed by 3 bases and J by 5 bases, leaving 8 bases between them. Germline lookup yields CDR1 KGHSH and CDR2 LQKENI. This CDR3 is built from 12 residues. Here the CDR3 DNA reads TGTGCCAGCTCACCTATTGGGGACGAGCAGTACTTC. Translating gives CASSPIGDEQYF.

With regard to this clonotype: Compared with germline, one end of the junction differs, possibly owing to a read error. The chain combines TRBV7-9 with TRBJ2-6, with a possible D match to TRBD1 (6 bases). The germline CDR1 and CDR2 sequences are SEHNR and FQNEAQ (reference sequence). This CDR3 is 21 amino acids long. The CDR3 sequence: CASSSPRGELVTKAGANVLTF. The CDR3 region has the DNA TGTGCCAGCAGCTCACCCAGGGGTGAGCTGGTTACGAAGGCTGGGGCCAACGTCCTGACTTTT.

This clonotype was seen many times. This chain links TRBV4-1 with TRBJ1-1; D remains ambiguous. V lost 4 bases and J 2 bases, leaving 14 bases between the germline ends. Germline lookup yields CDR1 MGHRA and CDR2 YSYEKL. The CDR3 runs 15 residues. In nucleotides, the CDR3 is TGCGCCAGCAGCCCTAGGTACCCGGATAACACTGAAGCTTTCTTT. Translating it yields CASSPRYPDNTEAFF.

This clonotype occurred many times. The chain links TRBV2 to TRBJ2-4; either TRBD1 or TRBD2 may fit D (5 bases each). The CDR3 runs 17 residues. The germline gives CDR1 SNHLY, CDR2 FYNNEI. Trimming removed 4 bases from V and 2 bases from J, with 18 bases in between. Here the CDR3 reads CASSVDPRGASKNIQYF. The CDR3 DNA reads as TGTGCCAGCAGTGTAGACCCTCGGGGCGCGTCCAAAAACATTCAGTACTTC.

The table lists this clonotype with many counts. The chain employs TRBV12-3 or TRBV12-4 and TRBJ1-5; D perhaps matches TRBD1 (5 bases). V shed 6 bases and J shed 3 bases, with 15 bases lying between them. This CDR3 has 15 residues. CDR3 sequence: CASREGGVNNQPQHF. Written as DNA, the CDR3 is TGTGCCAGCAGAGAGGGAGGGGTAAACAATCAGCCCCAGCATTTT.